This T cell receptor (beta chain) stems from a study of T cell repertoires in cytomegalovirus infection. The wider study: An indication of both CMV infection and matching HLA type came from public TCR beta signatures. Study-level results: HLA-C-restricted TCR beta clonotypes specific for CMV led the ex vivo response. Of the TCR beta families, the public ones yielded a cumulative frequency that identified carriers of CMV plus the relevant HLA.

The CDR3 runs to 16 residues. Germline V gene lookup returns CDR1 SGHTA and CDR2 FQGNSA. V dropped 5 bases and J dropped 4; count of bases not matched to a gene: 8. This clonotype was seen ten or more times. Antigen unknown. MiXCR was run by TCRdb on the reads, yielding one entry per CDR3 protein. Of about 300,000 distinct CDR3 sequences in the sample, 20% to 30% were seen once. The receptor was derived from a human donor in good health (CMV status not recorded). Some clones in this sample may be carry-over from other donors' samples. Sequencing was done on a sample of PBMCs. The chain links TRBV7-2 to TRBJ2-5, with 12 bases fitting TRBD1. CDR3 sequence: CASSATGQGARETQYF. CDR3 nucleotides: TGTGCCAGCAGCGCGACGGGACAGGGGGCCCGAGAGACCCAGTACTTC.